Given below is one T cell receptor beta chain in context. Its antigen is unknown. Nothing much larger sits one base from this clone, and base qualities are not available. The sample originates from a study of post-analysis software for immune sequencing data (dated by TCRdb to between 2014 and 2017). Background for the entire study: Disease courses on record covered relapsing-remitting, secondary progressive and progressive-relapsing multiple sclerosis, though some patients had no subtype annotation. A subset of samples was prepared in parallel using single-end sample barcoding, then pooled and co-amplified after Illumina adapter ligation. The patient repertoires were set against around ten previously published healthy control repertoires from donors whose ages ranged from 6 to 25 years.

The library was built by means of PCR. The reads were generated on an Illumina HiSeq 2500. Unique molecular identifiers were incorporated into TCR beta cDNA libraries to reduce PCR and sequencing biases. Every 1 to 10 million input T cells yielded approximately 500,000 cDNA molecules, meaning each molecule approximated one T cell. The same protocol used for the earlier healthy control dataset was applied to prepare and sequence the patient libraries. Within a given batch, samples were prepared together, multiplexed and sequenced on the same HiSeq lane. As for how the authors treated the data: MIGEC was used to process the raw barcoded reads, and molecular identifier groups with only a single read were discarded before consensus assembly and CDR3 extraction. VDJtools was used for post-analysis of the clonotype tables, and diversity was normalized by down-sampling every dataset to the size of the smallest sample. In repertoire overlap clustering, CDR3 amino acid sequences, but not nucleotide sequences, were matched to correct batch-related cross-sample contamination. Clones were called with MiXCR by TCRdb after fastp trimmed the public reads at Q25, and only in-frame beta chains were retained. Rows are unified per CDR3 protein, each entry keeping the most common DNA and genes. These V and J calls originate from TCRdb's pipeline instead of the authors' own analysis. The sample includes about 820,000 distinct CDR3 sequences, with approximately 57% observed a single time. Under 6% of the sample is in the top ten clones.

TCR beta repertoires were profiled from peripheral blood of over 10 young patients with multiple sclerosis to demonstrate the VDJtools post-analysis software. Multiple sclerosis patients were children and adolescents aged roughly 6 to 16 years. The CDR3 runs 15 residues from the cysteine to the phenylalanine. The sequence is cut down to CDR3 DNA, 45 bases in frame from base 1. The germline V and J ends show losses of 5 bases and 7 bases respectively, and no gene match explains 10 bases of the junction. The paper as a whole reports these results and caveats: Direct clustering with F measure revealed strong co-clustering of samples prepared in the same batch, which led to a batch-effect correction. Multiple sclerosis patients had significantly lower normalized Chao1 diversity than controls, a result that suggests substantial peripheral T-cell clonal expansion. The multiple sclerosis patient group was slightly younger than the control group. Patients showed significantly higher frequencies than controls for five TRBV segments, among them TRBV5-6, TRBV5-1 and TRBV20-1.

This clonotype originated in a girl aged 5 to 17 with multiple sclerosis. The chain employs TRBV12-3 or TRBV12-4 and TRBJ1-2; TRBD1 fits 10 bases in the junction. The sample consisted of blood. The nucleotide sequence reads TGTGCCAGCAGTCCGGGACAGGGGATCTTCCTTGGCTACACCTTC. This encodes CASSPGQGIFLGYTF.